Sequencing of this T cell receptor beta chain was carried out in a study of cytomegalovirus exposure and HLA in healthy donors. The PCR was carried out with 60 Vbeta primers and 13 Jbeta primers. Sequenced by immunoSEQ multiplex PCR; TCRdb stores in-frame clones only, minus some. This repertoire shows hundreds of thousands of clones, about 80% found once; its top ten account for roughly 2%. Germline CDR1 SGHTA, CDR2 FQGNSA. The trim removed 5 bases at V and 8 bases at J, leaving 3 bases unmatched. The CDR3 has 11 residues. V and J are TRBV7-2 and TRBJ2-7, with TRBD1 matching over 7 bases. This sequence originates from a man between 18 and 35 years old in good health and CMV-seronegative. Sequenced material: PBMCs. This CDR3 reads CASSRQGKQYF. The CDR3 bases are TGTGCCAGCAGCCGACAGGGTAAGCAGTACTTC.